This T cell receptor beta chain was sequenced for a study of blood T cell repertoires in COVID-19. Study background: COVID-19 samples from acute and convalescent phases originated in the United States, Italy and Spain. PBMCs, B-cell-depleted T cells, or T cells provided the cDNA or gDNA that made up the material.

Authors' methods: The assay estimated nucleated cells by amplifying reference gene primers. Here immunoSEQ multiplex PCR was the method, and the copy in TCRdb shows in-frame clones only, minus some. V and J calls plus clone size are reproduced from that table; the DNA served to infer D and trimming. The sample lists tens of thousands of clones, 82% seen once, with approximately 1.3% in the top ten. CDR3 length equals 15 residues. The germline V gene encodes CDR1 MNHEY and CDR2 SVGAGI. The junction had 9 bases not matched to a gene; V was cut back by 6 bases and J by 4 bases. The sequence came from a woman of 80 years or more with acute or convalescent COVID-19. Sequenced material: peripheral blood. V is TRBV6-5 and J is TRBJ2-7; TRBD1 matches at 10 bases. Here the CDR3 DNA reads TGTGCCAGCAGCCTCCGGGACAGGGGTCAGTACGAGCAGTACTTC. Protein sequence: CASSLRDRGQYEQYF.